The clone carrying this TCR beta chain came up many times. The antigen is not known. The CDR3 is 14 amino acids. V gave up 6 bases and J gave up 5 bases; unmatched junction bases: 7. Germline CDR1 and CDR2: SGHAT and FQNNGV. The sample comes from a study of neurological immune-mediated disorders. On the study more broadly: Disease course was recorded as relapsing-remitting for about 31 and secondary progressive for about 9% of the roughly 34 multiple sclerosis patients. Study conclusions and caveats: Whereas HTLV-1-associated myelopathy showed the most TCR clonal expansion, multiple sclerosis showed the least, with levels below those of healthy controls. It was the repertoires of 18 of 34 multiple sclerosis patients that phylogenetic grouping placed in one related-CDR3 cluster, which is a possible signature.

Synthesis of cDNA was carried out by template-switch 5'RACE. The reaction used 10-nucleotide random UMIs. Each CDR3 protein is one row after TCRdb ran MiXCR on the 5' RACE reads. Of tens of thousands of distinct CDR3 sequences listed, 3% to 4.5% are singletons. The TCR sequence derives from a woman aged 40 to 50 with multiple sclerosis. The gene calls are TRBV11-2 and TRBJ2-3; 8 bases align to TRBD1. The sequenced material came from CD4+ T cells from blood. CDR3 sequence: CASSKDRVGDTQYF. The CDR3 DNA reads TGTGCCAGCAGTAAGGACAGGGTTGGAGATACGCAGTATTTT.